This T cell receptor (beta chain) came from a study of blood T cell repertoires in COVID-19. The wider study: The United States, Italy and Spain supplied acute and convalescent COVID-19 samples. PBMCs, B-cell-depleted T cells, or T cells provided the cDNA or gDNA that made up the material.

Across 24 US areas, participants ranged in age from about 18 to 90 years. Self-reported history from a screening survey and questionnaire set each donor's cohort. The CDR3 consists of 13 residues. The germline gives CDR1 SGHRS, CDR2 YFSETQ. V was pared by 7 bases and J by 6 bases, with 15 bases between. The repertoire was sequenced with immunoSEQ multiplex PCR; TCRdb's copy has only in-frame clones and lacks some. The sample has 300,000 to 400,000 clones, over 90% seen once. The chain has TRBV5-1 and TRBJ2-3, with a tentative D call TRBD1 (5 bases). The sequencing sample was made of PBMCs or T cells enriched from blood (not recorded which). This TCR was recovered from a woman in her 30s who had been exposed to COVID-19. CDR3 residues: CASGPLGLDTQYF. CDR3 sequence (DNA): TGCGCCAGCGGTCCTTTGGGGCTGGATACGCAGTATTTT. The entire variable domain, with the rest obtained from reference TRBV5-1 and TRBJ2-3, is as follows: KAGVTQTPRYLIKTRGQQVTLSCSPISGHRSVSWYQQTPGQGLQFLFEYFSETQRNKGNFPGRFSGRQFSNSRSEMNVSTLELGDSALYLCASGPLGLDTQYFGPGTRLTVL.